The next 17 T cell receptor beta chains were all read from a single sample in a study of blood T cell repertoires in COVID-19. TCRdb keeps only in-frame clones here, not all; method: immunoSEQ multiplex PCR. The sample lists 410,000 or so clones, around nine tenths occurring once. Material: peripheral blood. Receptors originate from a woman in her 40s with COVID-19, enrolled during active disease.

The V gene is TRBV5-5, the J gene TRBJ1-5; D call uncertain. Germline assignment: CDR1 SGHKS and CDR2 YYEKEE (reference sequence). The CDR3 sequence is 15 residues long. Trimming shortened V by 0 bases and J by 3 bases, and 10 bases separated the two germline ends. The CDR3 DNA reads TGTGCCAGCAGCTTGGGTGTAGCCCTCAATCAGCCCCAGCATTTT. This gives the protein CASSLGVALNQPQHF.

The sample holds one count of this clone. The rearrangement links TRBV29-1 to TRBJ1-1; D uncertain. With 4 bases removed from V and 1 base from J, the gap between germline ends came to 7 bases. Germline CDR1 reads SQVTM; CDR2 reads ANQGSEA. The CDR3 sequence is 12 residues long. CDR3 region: CSVAGWNTEAFF. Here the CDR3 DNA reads TGCAGCGTTGCGGGATGGAACACTGAAGCTTTCTTT.

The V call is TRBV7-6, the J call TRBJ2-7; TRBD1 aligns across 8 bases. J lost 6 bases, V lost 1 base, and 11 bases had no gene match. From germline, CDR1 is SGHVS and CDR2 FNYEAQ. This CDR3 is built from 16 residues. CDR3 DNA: TGTGCCAGCAGCTTAGGTTTGGGTCAGGGGGCTGGCGAGCAGTACTTC. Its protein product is CASSLGLGQGAGEQYF.

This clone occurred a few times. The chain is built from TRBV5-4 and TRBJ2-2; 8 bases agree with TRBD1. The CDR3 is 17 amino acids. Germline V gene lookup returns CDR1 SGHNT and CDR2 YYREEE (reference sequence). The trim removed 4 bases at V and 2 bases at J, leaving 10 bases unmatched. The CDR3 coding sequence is TGTGCCAGCAGCCTGACGCCGGACAGGGTAAACACCGGGGAGCTGTTTTTT. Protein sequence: CASSLTPDRVNTGELFF.

The CDR3 reads CASSGRDSYNEQFF. The DNA for the CDR3 is TGTGCCAGCAGCGGACGGGACAGCTACAATGAGCAGTTCTTC. The rearrangement uses TRBV7-9 and TRBJ2-1, with TRBD1 matching over 7 bases. The CDR3 runs 14 residues. CDR1 is SEHNR and CDR2 is FQNEAQ in the germline V gene (reference sequence). V trimming: 5 bases; J trimming: 3 bases; junction bases outside the gene matches: 4.

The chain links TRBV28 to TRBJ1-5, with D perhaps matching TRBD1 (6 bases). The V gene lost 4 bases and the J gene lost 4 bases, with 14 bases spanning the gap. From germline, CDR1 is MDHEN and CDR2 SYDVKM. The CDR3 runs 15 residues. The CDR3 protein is CASSSPTTGNQPQHF. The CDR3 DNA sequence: TGTGCCAGCAGTTCCCCAACTACAGGGAATCAGCCCCAGCATTTT.

The CDR3 DNA is TGTGCCAGCAGCTTCGACAGGGGACGGAACGGGGAGCTGTTTTTT. It is translated as CASSFDRGRNGELFF. The chain has TRBV7-9 and TRBJ2-2; 8 nucleotides line up with TRBD1. V gave up 3 bases and J gave up 7 bases; unmatched junction bases: 7. This CDR3 region has 15 residues. Germline CDR1 and CDR2: SEHNR and FQNEAQ (reference sequence).

CDR3: CASSLGAGSGNTIYF. The DNA of the CDR3 is TGTGCCAGCAGCTTAGGGGCAGGCTCTGGAAACACCATATATTTT. The chain has TRBV7-6 and TRBJ1-3; D not certain. The CDR3 runs 15 residues. V gave up 1 base and J gave up 0 bases, with 7 bases separating them. Germline V gene lookup returns CDR1 SGHVS and CDR2 FNYEAQ.

The CDR3 spells CATSRYSNTQYF. For the CDR3, the DNA is TGTGCCACCAGCCGTTACAGCAATACGCAGTATTTT. The J gene is TRBJ2-3, the V gene TRBV15; D is uncertain. Trimming stripped 5 bases from V and 7 bases from J, with 10 bases between. The CDR3 consists of 12 residues. Germline V CDR1 and CDR2: LNHNV, YYDKDF (reference sequence). Filled out from reference TRBV15 and TRBJ2-3, the complete variable domain reads DAMVIQNPRYQVTQFGKPVTLSCSQTLNHNVMYWYQQKSSQAPKLLFHYYDKDFNNEADTPDNFQSRRPNTSFCFLDIRSPGLGDTAMYLCATSRYSNTQYFGPGTRLTVL.

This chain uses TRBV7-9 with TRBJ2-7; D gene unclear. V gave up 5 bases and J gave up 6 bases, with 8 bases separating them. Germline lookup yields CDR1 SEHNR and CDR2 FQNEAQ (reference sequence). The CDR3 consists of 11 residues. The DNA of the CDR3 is TGTGCCAGCAGCCCAGGTGGCGAGCAGTACTTC. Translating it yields CASSPGGEQYF.

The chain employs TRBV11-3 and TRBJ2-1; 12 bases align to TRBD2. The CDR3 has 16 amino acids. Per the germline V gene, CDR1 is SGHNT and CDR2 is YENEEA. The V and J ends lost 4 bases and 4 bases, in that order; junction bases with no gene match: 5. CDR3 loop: CASSSGLAGSYNEQFF. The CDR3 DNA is TGTGCCAGCAGCTCAGGACTAGCGGGGTCTTACAATGAGCAGTTCTTC.

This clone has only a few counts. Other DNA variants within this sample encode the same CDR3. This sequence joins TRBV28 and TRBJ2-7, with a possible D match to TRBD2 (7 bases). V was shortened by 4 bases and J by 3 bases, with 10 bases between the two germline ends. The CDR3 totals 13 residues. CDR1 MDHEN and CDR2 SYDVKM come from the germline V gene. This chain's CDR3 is CASSWGGGYEQYF. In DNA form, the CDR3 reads TGTGCCAGCAGTTGGGGGGGCGGCTACGAGCAGTACTTC.

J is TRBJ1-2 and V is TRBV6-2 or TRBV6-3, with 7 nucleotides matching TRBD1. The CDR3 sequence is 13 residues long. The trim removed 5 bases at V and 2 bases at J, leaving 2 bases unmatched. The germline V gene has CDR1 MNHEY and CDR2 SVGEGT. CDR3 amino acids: CASSLDRNYGYTF. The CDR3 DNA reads TGTGCCAGCAGTCTGGACAGGAACTATGGCTACACCTTC.

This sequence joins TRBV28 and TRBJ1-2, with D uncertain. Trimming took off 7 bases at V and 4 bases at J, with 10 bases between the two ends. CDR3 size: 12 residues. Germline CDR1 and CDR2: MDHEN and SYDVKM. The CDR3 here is CASTPRSYGYTF. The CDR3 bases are TGTGCCAGCACCCCGAGGAGCTATGGCTACACCTTC.

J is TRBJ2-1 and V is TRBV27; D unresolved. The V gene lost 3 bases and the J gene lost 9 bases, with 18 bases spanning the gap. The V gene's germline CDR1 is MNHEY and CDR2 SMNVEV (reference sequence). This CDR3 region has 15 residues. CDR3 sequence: CASSFGLYLPGEQFF. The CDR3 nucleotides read TGTGCCAGCAGTTTCGGTCTATATCTACCCGGTGAGCAGTTCTTC.

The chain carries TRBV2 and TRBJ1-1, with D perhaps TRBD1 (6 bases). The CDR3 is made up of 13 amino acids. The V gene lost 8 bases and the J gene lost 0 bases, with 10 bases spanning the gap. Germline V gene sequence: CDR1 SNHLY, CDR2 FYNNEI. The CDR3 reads CASHRAMNTEAFF. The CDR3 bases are TGTGCCAGCCACAGGGCGATGAACACTGAAGCTTTCTTT. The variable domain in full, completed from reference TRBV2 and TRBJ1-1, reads EPEVTQTPSHQVTQMGQEVILRCVPISNHLYFYWYRQILGQKVEFLVSFYNNEISEKSEIFDDQFSVERPDGSNFTLKIRSTKLEDSAMYFCASHRAMNTEAFFGQGTRLTVV.

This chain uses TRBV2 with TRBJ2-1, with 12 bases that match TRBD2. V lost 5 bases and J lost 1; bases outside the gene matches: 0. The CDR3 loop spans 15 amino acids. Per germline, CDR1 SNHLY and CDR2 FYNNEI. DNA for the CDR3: TGTGCCAGCAGTCTAGCGGGAGGGTCCTACAATGAGCAGTTCTTC. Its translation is CASSLAGGSYNEQFF.